This T cell receptor beta chain is from a study of T cell repertoires in cytomegalovirus infection (dated by TCRdb to between 2017 and 2020). Regarding the research as a whole: Recently identified HLA-C-restricted CMV epitopes, whose presentation resists viral immunomodulation, were targeted by peptide stimulations together with well-studied HLA-B-restricted epitopes. Because public TCR beta signatures pointed to carriage of CMV infection together with the matching HLA type, the HLA type of each donor mattered for the analysis. Results and caveats for the whole study, not just this receptor: The ex vivo response was dominated by HLA-C-restricted CMV-specific TCR beta clonotypes, which also provided the single most frequent clonotype in two of eight donors. In both this cohort and an independent roughly 330-donor cohort, the cumulative frequency of public TCR beta family members distinguished carriers of CMV infection plus the relevant HLA type.

The sample was run on an Illumina HiSeq 1500. TCRdb reran the public reads through fastp at Q25 and MiXCR, keeping productive beta chains. CDR3 protein duplicates are merged, each entry listing the most common genes and DNA. Present in this sample are roughly 990,000 distinct CDR3 sequences, around a third of which were seen just once. The biggest ten clones account for roughly 13% of the sample. This clonotype has only a few counts. Its antigen remains unidentified. Base qualities were left out, and no much larger clone turns up one base away. The sample's treatment or condition label is to be understood as: in vitro stimulation with specific CMV peptide epitopes to enrich CMV-specific T cells. Including the terminal cysteine and phenylalanine, the CDR3 comprises 15 residues. The kept DNA is CDR3 alone, 45 bases in frame from the first base. CDR1 and CDR2 (MGHRA, YSYEKL) derive from the germline V gene. V gives up 1 base and J gives up 2 bases, and the segment between their germline ends measures 9 bases.

The input for sequencing was cultured CD8+ T cells from PBMCs, taken from culture after CMV antigen stimulation. Here the chain combines TRBV4-1 and TRBJ1-3; D gene: possibly TRBD1, on 6 matching bases. The receptor comes from a human donor in good health (CMV status not recorded). Some clones in this sample may be carry-over from other donors' samples. The CDR3: CASSQGGGAGNTIYF. The DNA sequence is TGCGCCAGCAGCCAAGGAGGGGGGGCTGGAAACACCATATATTTT.